These 3 T cell receptor beta chains came from one sample sequenced in a study of response to subunit inactivated influenza vaccine. TCRdb fed the RT-PCR reads into MiXCR, producing one record per CDR3 protein. Among some 540,000 distinct CDR3 sequences listed, around 21% were seen once. These same data were also listed under a study on T cells expressing NK-cell markers. That study adds: The TCR beta cDNA came from 5'RACE template switching with UMIs.

The sequencing used CD4+ T cells sorted from PBMCs, collected 11 to 12 days after vaccination. The source is a man aged 50 to 60 who received an inactivated influenza vaccine.

This clonotype was counted a single time. J is TRBJ2-3 and V is TRBV12-3 or TRBV12-4, with D perhaps matching TRBD2 (5 bases). CDR3 size: 14 residues. V shed 3 bases and J shed 4 bases, with 11 bases lying between them. In DNA, the CDR3 is TGTGCCAGCAGTTTCAGGCGGGTTGCAGATACGCAGTATTTT. The encoded protein is CASSFRRVADTQYF.

This chain connects TRBV13 to TRBJ2-5, with TRBD2 matching over 13 bases. Germline V gene sequence: CDR1 PRHDT, CDR2 FYEKMQ (reference sequence). The CDR3 extends over 17 amino acids. J lost 5 bases, V lost 5 bases, and 11 bases had no gene match. In DNA, the CDR3 is TGTGCCAGCAGCGTTACTAGCGGGAGGGCCTTGGAGGAGACCCAGTACTTC. Residues: CASSVTSGRALEETQYF.

This clonotype came up a few times. The chain uses TRBV11-2 and TRBJ2-3; D perhaps matches TRBD1 (5 bases). Per germline, CDR1 SGHAT and CDR2 FQNNGV. The length of the CDR3 is 14 residues. Trimming left V 8 bases short and J 5 bases short, with 17 bases between. CDR3 protein: CASLPRASIDTQYF. CDR3 coding DNA: TGTGCCAGCCTCCCCAGGGCCAGTATAGATACGCAGTATTTT.